This T cell receptor beta chain was sequenced in a study of T cell clonotyping in hematopoietic cell transplantation. Study overall: Pretransplant recipient samples were taken after cytoreduction.

Study-level results: Broader posttransplant TCR repertoire diversity was predicted by graft donor and pretransplant recipient Inverse Simpson Index values. Few recipient clonotypes overlapped donors; over 95% were de novo at given depth.

Trimming took off 8 bases at V and 0 bases at J, with 14 bases between the two ends. The CDR3 is 16 amino acids. The germline V gene encodes CDR1 SNHLY and CDR2 FYNNEI. Specified time point: recipient sample about 28 days before transplant, after cytoreduction. TCRdb keeps only in-frame clones here, not all; method: immunoSEQ multiplex PCR. In the table there are about 11,000 clones, about 92% of which are singletons. Comments on this clone: Antigen: not known.

The rearrangement links TRBV2 to TRBJ2-6; weak D call: TRBD2 (6 bases). This clonotype was sampled from a woman aged 40 to 55 with acute myeloid leukemia. Some clones in this sample may be carry-over from other donors' samples. The sample consisted of peripheral blood mononuclear cells, taken before stem cell transplant. The CDR3 coding sequence is TGTGCCAGCCATCGGGGACTTATCTCTGGGGCCAACGTCCTGACTTTC. This codes for CASHRGLISGANVLTF.